This T cell receptor (beta chain) was sequenced during a study of blood T cell repertoires in COVID-19. About the research overall: The origin of the acute and convalescent COVID-19 samples was the United States, Italy and Spain. PBMCs, B-cell-depleted T cells, or T cells were the source of the cDNA or gDNA that made up the material.

The CDR3 contains 16 residues. Per germline, CDR1 LGHNA and CDR2 YSLEER. J gave up 4 bases and V 6 bases, and 6 bases lay outside the gene matches. In the authors' methods: Amplification of reference gene primers was used by the study to estimate nucleated cell counts. The table came from immunoSEQ multiplex PCR; TCRdb's copy has only in-frame clones and leaves some out. V, J and clone size are those of that table, while D and trimming were read from the DNA. The sample has approximately 170,000 clones, roughly nine tenths seen once. This clone has more than one count but fewer than ten. Sequencing input: peripheral blood. The chain uses TRBV4-3 and TRBJ2-3; 14 bases are shared with TRBD2. This clonotype was sampled from a woman between 70 and 85 years old with acute or convalescent COVID-19. Here the CDR3 DNA reads TGCGCCAGCAGTCAATCGGGACTAGCGGGAGCAGATACGCAGTATTTT. It translates to CASSQSGLAGADTQYF.